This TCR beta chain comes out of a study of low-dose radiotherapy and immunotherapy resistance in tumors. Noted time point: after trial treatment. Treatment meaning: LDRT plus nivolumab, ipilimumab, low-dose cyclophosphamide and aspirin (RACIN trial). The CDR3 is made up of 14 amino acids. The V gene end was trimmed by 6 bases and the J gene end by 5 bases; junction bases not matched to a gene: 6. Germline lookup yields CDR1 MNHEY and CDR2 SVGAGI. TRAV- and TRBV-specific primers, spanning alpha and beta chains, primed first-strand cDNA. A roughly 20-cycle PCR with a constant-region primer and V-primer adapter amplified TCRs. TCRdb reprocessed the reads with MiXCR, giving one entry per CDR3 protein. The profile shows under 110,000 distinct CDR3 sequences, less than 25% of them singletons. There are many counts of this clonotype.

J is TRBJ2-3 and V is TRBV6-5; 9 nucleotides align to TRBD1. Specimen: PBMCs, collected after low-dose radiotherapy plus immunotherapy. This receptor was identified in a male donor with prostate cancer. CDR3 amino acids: CASSRQGVIDTQYF. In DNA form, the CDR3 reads TGTGCCAGCAGCCGACAGGGGGTCATAGATACGCAGTATTTT.